A selection of T cell receptor beta chains follows, all from one sample in a study of naive and memory T cell subsets. TCRdb itself ran the 5' RACE reads through MiXCR, one entry per CDR3 protein. The repertoire has roughly 48,000 distinct CDR3 sequences, 4.7% of them found once; the top ten carry roughly 0.8%. The receptors were gathered from a female donor in good health. Each CDR3 is given with its conserved first and last residue. The D gene is left open where the match is weak. Only part of the rows carry a size: once, few, many, or a class if the clone is expanded.

abundance,v_gene,d_gene,j_gene,CDR3aa,CDR3nt
many,TRBV20-1,NA,TRBJ2-3,CSAPGLFSTDTQYF,TGCAGTGCACCTGGGCTATTTAGCACAGATACGCAGTATTTT
many,TRBV29-1,TRBD1,TRBJ1-3,CSVEGRQGFSGNTIYF,TGCAGCGTTGAAGGGCGACAGGGCTTCTCTGGAAACACCATATATTTT
many,TRBV20-1,NA,TRBJ1-5,CSARPWDGESIPQHF,TGCAGTGCTAGACCGTGGGACGGCGAATCCATACCCCAGCATTTT
few,TRBV2,NA,TRBJ2-7,CASRVPRSYEQYF,TGTGCCAGCAGGGTCCCACGCTCCTACGAGCAGTACTTC
NA,TRBV30,TRBD1,TRBJ1-2,CASGQGRGDTF,TGTGCTTCCGGACAGGGTCGGGGCGACACCTTC
many,TRBV6-5,NA,TRBJ2-1,CASQQGSYNEQFF,TGTGCCTCCCAACAAGGCTCCTACAATGAGCAGTTCTTC
many,TRBV28,NA,TRBJ2-7,CASSLSPQPLDF,TGTGCCAGCAGTTTAAGCCCCCAACCTCTTGACTTC
many,TRBV6-5,TRBD2,TRBJ2-7,CASSPGTSGHYEQYF,TGTGCCAGCAGCCCTGGGACTAGCGGCCACTACGAGCAGTACTTC
NA,TRBV30,NA,TRBJ2-1,CAWSARPYNEQFF,TGTGCCTGGAGCGCGCGACCCTACAATGAGCAGTTCTTC
many,TRBV29-1,NA,TRBJ2-3,CSVTTGLLTDTQYF,TGCAGCGTTACTACAGGACTCCTCACAGATACGCAGTATTTT
many,TRBV20-1,TRBD2,TRBJ2-1,CSARDGLASNEQFF,TGCAGTGCTAGAGATGGACTAGCTTCAAATGAGCAGTTCTTC
NA,TRBV28,NA,TRBJ2-2,CASSLEGWWNTGELFF,TGTGCCAGCAGTTTAGAGGGCTGGTGGAACACCGGGGAGCTGTTTTTT
many,TRBV6-1,TRBD1,TRBJ1-6,CATPEGQASSYNSPLHF,TGTGCCACGCCGGAGGGACAGGCGAGCTCCTATAATTCACCCCTCCACTTT
many,TRBV5-1,TRBD2,TRBJ2-5,CASSLAETSGIRETQYF,TGCGCCAGCAGCTTGGCCGAGACTAGCGGGATCCGAGAGACCCAGTACTTC
many,TRBV3-1,NA,TRBJ2-2,CASSPSWGRLTTGELFF,TGTGCCAGCAGCCCCAGCTGGGGCAGACTTACAACCGGGGAGCTGTTTTTT
few,TRBV13,TRBD2,TRBJ2-3,CASSLSGPTSGRRLRDTQYF,TGTGCCAGCAGCTTATCAGGGCCAACTAGCGGGAGGAGGCTTCGAGATACGCAGTATTTT
many,TRBV20-1,TRBD2,TRBJ2-7,CSARIGIAGRYEQYF,TGCAGTGCTAGAATCGGGATAGCGGGGCGATACGAGCAGTACTTC
many,TRBV28,NA,TRBJ2-3,CASSSPQPHTDTQYF,TGTGCCAGCAGTTCCCCACAACCCCACACAGATACGCAGTATTTT
many,TRBV29-1,NA,TRBJ2-5,CSVEWSRAPQETQYF,TGCAGCGTTGAATGGAGCCGAGCGCCCCAAGAGACCCAGTACTTC
many,TRBV10-1,NA,TRBJ2-7,CASSESAGYEQYF,TGCGCCAGCAGTGAGTCGGCGGGCTACGAGCAGTACTTC
few,TRBV29-1,NA,TRBJ2-7,CSVGGWEGARSYEQYF,TGCAGCGTTGGGGGTTGGGAGGGGGCGCGGTCCTACGAGCAGTACTTC